These T cell receptor beta chains were read from a single sample in a study of CD8 T cells in Susac syndrome. MiXCR, applied by TCRdb to the immunoSEQ multiplex PCR reads, yields one record per CDR3 protein. Found here are around 280,000 distinct CDR3 sequences, around 84% of them singletons; the top ten hold around 0.12%. Material: CD8+ T cells from PBMCs. The receptors were gathered from a human donor with multiple sclerosis. Both conserved end residues are part of each CDR3. D genes are given only for firm matches. Clone size is shown for a subset of rows, as once, few, many or a class of expanded clone.

clone_size d_call j_call v_call cdr3_aa cdr3_nt
NA NA TRBJ2-5 TRBV7-9 CASRSPHSREDLRETQYF TGTGCCAGCAGATCCCCTCATTCCAGGGAAGACCTACGAGAGACCCAGTACTTC
few NA TRBJ1-1 TRBV7-9 CASSTVGTEAFF TGTGCCAGCAGTACGGTGGGCACTGAAGCTTTCTTT
NA TRBD2 TRBJ2-3 TRBV29-1 CSVEGRVSGRAADTQYF TGCAGCGTTGAGGGTCGGGTTAGCGGGAGGGCCGCAGATACGCAGTATTTT
NA NA TRBJ2-3 TRBV7-3 CASSTPVGGQDTQYF TGTGCCAGCAGCACCCCCGTCGGGGGCCAAGATACGCAGTATTTT
NA TRBD2 TRBJ2-3 TRBV9 CASSPRTSGGGRDTQYF TGTGCCAGCAGCCCTCGGACTAGCGGAGGCGGAAGAGATACGCAGTATTTT
NA TRBD1 TRBJ2-1 TRBV12-3/TRBV12-4 CASSPTGQTYNEQFF TGTGCCAGCAGTCCAACGGGACAGACCTACAATGAGCAGTTCTTC
NA NA TRBJ1-5 TRBV28 CASSFMGVGQPQHF TGTGCCAGCAGTTTCATGGGGGTAGGGCAGCCCCAGCATTTT
few NA TRBJ2-7 TRBV9 CASSVGERTYEQYF TGTGCCAGCAGCGTAGGAGAGAGAACCTACGAGCAGTACTTC
NA NA TRBJ2-7 TRBV10-2 CASTVTVGYEQYF TGCGCCAGCACGGTGACAGTGGGCTACGAGCAGTACTTC
NA TRBD2 TRBJ2-7 TRBV10-3 CAISAGKGRDEQYF TGTGCCATCAGTGCAGGGAAAGGGAGGGACGAGCAGTACTTC
few NA TRBJ2-7 TRBV27 CASSITGTAYEQYF TGTGCCAGCAGTATTACCGGGACGGCCTACGAGCAGTACTTC
NA TRBD1 TRBJ1-2 TRBV7-8 CASSYFPIEGGQGNYGYTF TGTGCCAGCAGCTATTTCCCAATTGAAGGAGGACAGGGGAACTATGGCTACACCTTC
NA TRBD1 TRBJ1-2 TRBV5-1 CASSGPENRDRAYGYTF TGCGCCAGCAGCGGGCCCGAGAACCGGGACAGGGCCTATGGCTACACCTTC
NA TRBD2 TRBJ2-3 TRBV28 CASSSPLTSGRTDTQYF TGTGCCAGCAGTTCGCCCCTGACTAGCGGGAGAACAGATACGCAGTATTTT
NA NA TRBJ2-7 TRBV27 CASTPQNRVYEQYF TGTGCCAGCACCCCTCAGAACAGGGTCTACGAGCAGTACTTC
once TRBD1 TRBJ2-7 TRBV19 CASSIGYRGHEQYF TGTGCCAGTAGTATAGGGTACAGGGGCCACGAGCAGTACTTC
NA TRBD1 TRBJ2-2 TRBV7-9 CASSFLTGGVVGELLF TGTGCCAGCAGCTTCCTGACAGGGGGCGTCGTCGGGGAGCTGCTTTTT
NA NA TRBJ1-5 TRBV2 CASRADSWGNQPQHF TGTGCCAGCAGGGCGGACAGTTGGGGCAATCAGCCCCAGCATTTT
NA TRBD2 TRBJ2-4 TRBV28 CASSTFLAALAKNIQYF TGTGCCAGCAGCACTTTTCTAGCGGCTCTAGCCAAAAACATTCAGTACTTC
NA TRBD2 TRBJ2-2 TRBV9 CASSAPLKISGRALRTGELFF TGTGCCAGCAGCGCCCCACTTAAAATTAGCGGGAGGGCCCTTAGGACCGGGGAGCTGTTTTTT
NA NA TRBJ1-4 TRBV9 CASSAGSEKLFF TGTGCCAGCAGCGCGGGAAGTGAAAAACTGTTTTTT
NA TRBD1 TRBJ2-2 TRBV9 CASSVYWTGADTGELFF TGTGCCAGCAGCGTTTACTGGACAGGGGCTGACACCGGGGAGCTGTTTTTT
NA TRBD1 TRBJ1-2 TRBV27 CASSQGEGFGGYTF TGTGCCAGCAGTCAGGGGGAGGGATTTGGTGGCTACACCTTC
once TRBD2 TRBJ2-1 TRBV27 CASSLSPPASGRSGEQFF TGTGCCAGCAGTTTATCCCCCCCCGCTAGCGGGAGATCGGGCGAGCAGTTCTTC
NA NA TRBJ2-1 TRBV7-2 CASSLVVPSYSYNEQFF TGTGCCAGCAGCTTAGTCGTCCCTAGCTACTCCTACAATGAGCAGTTCTTC
NA NA TRBJ2-3 TRBV10-3 CAIYAPSTDTQYF TGTGCCATCTACGCGCCTAGCACAGATACGCAGTATTTT
NA NA TRBJ2-5 TRBV21-1 CASRTGGRQETQYF TGTGCCAGCAGGACAGGGGGGCGCCAAGAGACCCAGTACTTC
NA TRBD1 TRBJ2-2 TRBV12-3/TRBV12-4 CASRVTGAVTGELFF TGTGCCAGCAGAGTTACAGGGGCGGTCACCGGGGAGCTGTTTTTT
NA NA TRBJ2-3 TRBV28 CASSLRGFRAPRTDTQYF TGTGCCAGCAGTTTAAGGGGGTTCAGGGCCCCTCGCACAGATACGCAGTATTTT
NA TRBD2 TRBJ2-7 TRBV7-9 CASSLALGTSGYYEQYF TGTGCCAGCAGCTTAGCGCTCGGGACTAGCGGGTATTACGAGCAGTACTTC
NA TRBD1 TRBJ1-5 TRBV20-1 CSASFMGQVEFGNQPQHF TGCAGTGCTAGCTTTATGGGACAGGTGGAGTTTGGCAATCAGCCCCAGCATTTT
NA NA TRBJ2-7 TRBV7-9 CASSIAGTLADYEQYF TGTGCCAGCAGTATTGCCGGGACCTTGGCCGATTACGAGCAGTACTTC
NA TRBD2 TRBJ2-1 TRBV4-1 CASSEGLAGAYNEQFF TGCGCCAGCAGCGAGGGGCTAGCGGGGGCTTACAATGAGCAGTTCTTC
few NA TRBJ2-2 TRBV19 CASSILGVDDTGELFF TGTGCCAGTAGTATTCTGGGCGTGGACGACACCGGGGAGCTGTTTTTT
NA NA TRBJ2-1 TRBV9 CASRDPWGNEQFF TGTGCCAGCAGAGACCCCTGGGGGAATGAGCAGTTCTTC
NA NA TRBJ2-3 TRBV27 CASSFLTGLGTDTQYF TGTGCCAGCAGTTTCTTAACAGGGCTCGGCACAGATACGCAGTATTTT